Listed below are T cell receptor beta chains from one sample, sequenced in a study of blood T cell repertoires in COVID-19. Produced via immunoSEQ multiplex PCR; TCRdb's table is partial and in-frame only. The sample lists a few hundred thousand clones, 87% occurring once. The specimen was peripheral blood. These receptors all come from a man aged 18 to 29 with active or convalescent COVID-19. The CDR3 runs from the conserved cysteine through the conserved F or W. A D gene is named only where the DNA matches it firmly. Clone size appears in some rows only: once, few, many, or a class for an expanded clone.

TRBJ1-6 . . TRBV7-3 CASSFDSRYSPLHF TGTGCCAGCAGCTTTGACAGCCGGTATTCACCCCTCCACTTT
TRBJ2-1 . . TRBV27 CASSFRGNPYNEQFF TGTGCCAGCAGTTTCCGAGGGAATCCCTACAATGAGCAGTTCTTC
TRBJ2-1 . TRBD2 TRBV29-1 CSVGPAGFLSVEQFF TGCAGCGTTGGCCCAGCGGGGTTTTTATCGGTTGAGCAGTTCTTC
TRBJ1-2 . . TRBV4-3 CASSQVMGRAMGYTF TGCGCCAGCAGCCAAGTGATGGGCAGGGCTATGGGCTACACCTTC
TRBJ1-1 few . TRBV6-6 CASSLYRESLKNTEAFF TGTGCCAGCAGTCTCTACAGGGAGAGTTTGAAGAACACTGAAGCTTTCTTT
TRBJ2-5 . TRBD1 TRBV4-1 CASSLWTGEETQYF TGCGCCAGCAGCCTATGGACAGGAGAAGAGACCCAGTACTTC
TRBJ2-7 . . TRBV5-1 CASSLYGIPYEQYF TGCGCCAGCAGCTTGTACGGGATCCCCTACGAGCAGTACTTC
TRBJ2-5 . TRBD2 TRBV5-6 CASSSITSGKETQYF TGTGCCAGCAGCTCCATTACTAGCGGAAAAGAGACCCAGTACTTC
TRBJ2-5 . . TRBV14 CASSQASVRETQYF TGTGCCAGCAGCCAAGCGTCGGTACGAGAGACCCAGTACTTC
TRBJ2-1 . . TRBV7-6 CASSLGLRGRGYNEQFF TGTGCCAGCAGCTTAGGATTGCGGGGCCGGGGTTACAATGAGCAGTTCTTC
TRBJ2-7 . . TRBV7-9 CASSLGAGDEQYF TGTGCCAGCAGCTTGGGGGCCGGGGACGAGCAGTACTTC
TRBJ2-1 . TRBD2 TRBV5-1 CASSLTSGGYNEQFF TGCGCCAGCAGCTTGACTAGCGGGGGCTACAATGAGCAGTTCTTC
TRBJ1-6 . . TRBV19 CASSISDSPLHF TGTGCCAGTAGTATTAGTGATTCACCCCTCCACTTT
TRBJ1-5 . TRBD1 TRBV6-6 CASSPGQVPQPQHF TGTGCCAGCAGCCCCGGACAGGTACCTCAGCCCCAGCATTTT
TRBJ1-1 . . TRBV29-1 CSVAGGPVNTEAFF TGCAGCGTTGCGGGGGGACCGGTGAACACTGAAGCTTTCTTT
TRBJ1-3 once . TRBV9 CASSVSPTIGNTIYF TGTGCCAGCAGCGTATCCCCCACTATTGGAAACACCATATATTTT
TRBJ2-3 . . TRBV18 CASSPTSLPDLGYTQYF TGTGCCAGCTCACCAACCTCCCTACCGGACTTGGGGTATACGCAGTATTTT
TRBJ2-7 . TRBD2 TRBV13 CASSLGGLALGYEQYF TGTGCCAGCAGCTTAGGAGGACTAGCGCTAGGCTACGAGCAGTACTTC
TRBJ1-2 . TRBD1 TRBV29-1 CSGDSSTGYTF TGCAGCGGGGACAGTTCAACCGGCTACACCTTC
TRBJ2-7 . TRBD2 TRBV13 CASTSRENGFGEQYF TGTGCCAGCACCTCGCGGGAGAATGGATTCGGCGAGCAGTACTTC
TRBJ2-2 . TRBD2 TRBV5-6 CASSLLALRTGELFF TGTGCCAGCAGCTTACTAGCGCTACGGACCGGGGAGCTGTTTTTT
TRBJ2-7 . TRBD1 TRBV5-1 CASSQGTGYYEQYF TGCGCCAGCAGCCAAGGGACAGGGTACTACGAGCAGTACTTC